The present T cell receptor (beta chain) was sequenced within a study of regulatory T cells in long-lasting Graves disease. Construction of the TCR beta libraries employed iRepertoire HTBI primers in conjunction with Arm-PCR of CDR3 regions. TCRdb passed the multiplex PCR reads through MiXCR, listing each CDR3 protein once. Of some 560,000 distinct CDR3 sequences in the sample, around 15% were seen once. Study-wide results and caveats: Persistent disease exhibited a predilection for TRBV28, TRBJ1-2 and TRBJ2-5. Fewer public clonotypes were shared by new patients (around 970) than by persistent patients (about 3,000).

The CDR3 extends over 15 amino acids. Losses at the gene ends were 6 bases for V and 3 bases for J; bases not matched to a gene: 7. Germline lookup yields CDR1 LNHDA and CDR2 SQIVND (reference sequence). This clonotype appeared many times. Antigen: not known. The time point: newly diagnosed GD, antithyroid drugs for less than 3 months. PBMC RNA served as the TCR library source. These sequences were also reported in another study, on T cells in Graves' hyperthyroidism and ophthalmopathy. As reported in that work: Absence of ophthalmopathy progression within 18 months defined stable Graves' hyperthyroidism. In blood, most of the thyroid clonotypes expanded above 0.001 were also present.

V and J are TRBV19 and TRBJ2-7, with TRBD1 matching 11 bases. Sample: peripheral blood mononuclear cells (PBMCs), taken at new diagnosis, from a patient treated with antithyroid drugs. This TCR was sampled from a woman aged 35-65 years with Graves disease. The CDR3 loop reads CASSGSGQGVYEQYF. CDR3 coding DNA: TGTGCCAGTAGCGGATCGGGACAGGGGGTCTACGAGCAGTACTTC.